The present T cell receptor beta chain was sequenced within a study of T cells in Graves' hyperthyroidism and ophthalmopathy. General study results and limits: Progression to ophthalmopathy was predicted a median of approximately seven months early.

Exclusion of a patient resulted from uncontrolled infection, other autoimmune disease, pregnancy or lactation. Over 9 ml of fresh peripheral blood supplied the PBMCs. The TCR beta CDR3 regions underwent amplification using RNA transcripts as the source. Researchers ran a first-round RT-PCR on the TCR CDR3 using the HTBI primer set. TCRdb redid the calling of the multiplex PCR reads with MiXCR, one entry per CDR3 protein. The table has 500,000 to 650,000 distinct CDR3 sequences, just under 20% seen once. This clonotype came up many times. Its target is unknown. CDR1 and CDR2 from the germline V gene are SGHRS and YFSETQ. Losses at the gene ends were 4 bases for V and 8 bases for J; bases not matched to a gene: 11. The CDR3 spans 15 residues.

The TCR sequence derives from a man between 35 and 55 years old with Graves' ophthalmopathy. V is TRBV5-1 and J is TRBJ2-1; the match to TRBD1 covers 8 bases. The sample consisted of blood. The CDR3 DNA reads TGCGCCAGCAGCGTGCGGACAGGGTTCTTCTATGAGCAGTTCTTC. This gives the protein CASSVRTGFFYEQFF.